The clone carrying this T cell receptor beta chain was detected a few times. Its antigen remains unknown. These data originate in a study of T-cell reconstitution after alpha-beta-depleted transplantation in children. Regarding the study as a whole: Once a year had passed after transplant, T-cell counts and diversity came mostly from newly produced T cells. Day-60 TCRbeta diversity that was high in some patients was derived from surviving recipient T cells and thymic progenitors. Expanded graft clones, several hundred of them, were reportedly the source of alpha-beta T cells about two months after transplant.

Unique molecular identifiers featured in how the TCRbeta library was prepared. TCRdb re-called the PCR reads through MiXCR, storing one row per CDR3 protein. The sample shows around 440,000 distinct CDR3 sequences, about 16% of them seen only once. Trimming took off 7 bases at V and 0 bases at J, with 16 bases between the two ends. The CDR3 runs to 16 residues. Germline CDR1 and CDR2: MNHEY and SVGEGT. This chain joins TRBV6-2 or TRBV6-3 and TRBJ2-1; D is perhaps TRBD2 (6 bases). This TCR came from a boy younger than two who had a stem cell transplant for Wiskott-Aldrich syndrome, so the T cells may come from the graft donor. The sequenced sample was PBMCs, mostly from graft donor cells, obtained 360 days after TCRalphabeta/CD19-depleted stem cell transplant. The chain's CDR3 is CASTRVVGSSYNEQFF. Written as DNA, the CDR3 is TGTGCCAGCACGCGGGTTGTCGGGAGCTCCTACAATGAGCAGTTCTTC.